A single sample is the source of the 25 T cell receptor beta chains below, sequenced in a study of shared clonotypes between healthy human individuals. Libraries were prepared by immunoSEQ multiplex PCR; TCRdb keeps only in-frame clonotypes and omits some of them. The repertoire holds 2 million to 2.5 million clones, approximately 95% seen once, with about 0.13% in the top ten. The sequencing input was naive CD4+ T cells sorted from blood. Subset in this sample: CD45RA+ positively selected. The receptors originated from a man younger than 35 in good health.

The J gene is TRBJ1-5, the V gene TRBV6-4; TRBD1 matches 7 bases. CDR1 MRHNA and CDR2 SNTAGT come from the germline V gene. Trimming took 8 bases from V and 9 from J; bases not matched to a gene: 16. The CDR3 loop spans 15 amino acids. CDR3 DNA sequence: TGTGCCAGCCGAGAGACGGACAGGATGAATTTGCCCCAGCATTTT. Translation: CASRETDRMNLPQHF.

The gene calls are TRBV19 and TRBJ2-7; TRBD1 matches at 9 bases. CDR1 is LNHDA and CDR2 is SQIVND in the germline V gene (reference sequence). The CDR3 spans 15 residues. Trimming cost V 4 bases and J 0 bases; bases outside gene matches: 4. CDR3 protein: CASSTGQGSSYEQYF. The CDR3 DNA sequence: TGTGCCAGTAGTACAGGACAGGGGAGCTCCTACGAGCAGTACTTC. Using reference TRBV19 and TRBJ2-7 for the parts outside the CDR3, the full variable domain is DGGITQSPKYLFRKEGQNVTLSCEQNLNHDAMYWYRQDPGQGLRLIYYSQIVNDFQKGDIAEGYSVSREKKESFPLTVTSAQKNPTAFYLCASSTGQGSSYEQYFGPGTRLTVT.

J is TRBJ1-5 and V is TRBV6-5; perhaps TRBD1 as D (6 bases). CDR3 length equals 16 residues. V was cut by 3 bases and J by 2 bases, with 14 bases left in between. Germline lookup yields CDR1 MNHEY and CDR2 SVGAGI. The CDR3 nucleotides are TGTGCCAGCAGTTATTCCGGCAGGGGTGGCAATCAGCCCCAGCATTTT. It encodes CASSYSGRGGNQPQHF.

This chain joins TRBV18 and TRBJ1-6, with 8 bases fitting TRBD1. The V gene's germline CDR1 is KGHSH and CDR2 LQKENI. V trimming: 3 bases; J trimming: 7 bases; junction bases outside the gene matches: 11. The CDR3 spans 17 residues. CDR3 sequence: CASSPNGRQGMNSPLHF. The CDR3 nucleotides read TGTGCCAGCTCACCGAACGGCCGACAGGGGATGAATTCACCCCTCCACTTT. Drawing the rest from reference TRBV18 and TRBJ1-6, the complete variable domain is NAGVMQNPRHLVRRRGQEARLRCSPMKGHSHVYWYRQLPEEGLKFMVYLQKENIIDESGMPKERFSAEFPKEGPSILRIQQVVRGDSAAYFCASSPNGRQGMNSPLHFGNGTRLTVT.

V gene TRBV14 combines with J gene TRBJ2-7; 9 bases are a match to TRBD1. The germline gives CDR1 SGHDN, CDR2 FVKESK. There are 14 residues in the CDR3. The V and J ends lost 0 bases and 9 bases, in that order; junction bases with no gene match: 6. This chain's CDR3 is CASSQEQGALGQYF. The CDR3 region has the DNA TGTGCCAGCAGCCAAGAACAGGGGGCACTAGGGCAGTACTTC.

This clone was recorded once. The chain recombines TRBV19 with TRBJ2-7, with 7 bases that match TRBD1. Trimming cost V 6 bases and J 5 bases; bases outside gene matches: 4. Germline assignment: CDR1 LNHDA and CDR2 SQIVND (reference sequence). The CDR3 runs to 12 residues. The CDR3 DNA is TGTGCCAGTAGAGACAGGGCCAACGAGCAGTACTTC. Protein sequence: CASRDRANEQYF. Looking up the rest from reference TRBV19 and TRBJ2-7 gives the full variable domain: DGGITQSPKYLFRKEGQNVTLSCEQNLNHDAMYWYRQDPGQGLRLIYYSQIVNDFQKGDIAEGYSVSREKKESFPLTVTSAQKNPTAFYLCASRDRANEQYFGPGTRLTVT.

This rearrangement joins TRBV5-4 to TRBJ2-3, with D hard to call. The V end was cut by 3 bases, the J end by 0 bases, with 14 bases between. The CDR3 extends over 16 amino acids. Germline CDR1 and CDR2: SGHNT and YYREEE (reference sequence). For the CDR3, the DNA is TGTGCCAGCAGCTCGCCCTCGCGTTCTAGCACAGATACGCAGTATTTT. Its translation: CASSSPSRSSTDTQYF.

The chain joins TRBV15 to TRBJ2-6, with D possibly matching TRBD1 (5 bases). V lost 3 bases and J lost 9, with 12 bases in between. The CDR3 covers 14 residues. Per germline, CDR1 LNHNV and CDR2 YYDKDF (reference sequence). The CDR3 spells CATSRAGKDNVLTF. DNA for the CDR3: TGTGCCACCAGCAGGGCAGGGAAGGACAACGTCCTGACTTTC. Filled out from reference TRBV15 and TRBJ2-6, the complete variable domain reads DAMVIQNPRYQVTQFGKPVTLSCSQTLNHNVMYWYQQKSSQAPKLLFHYYDKDFNNEADTPDNFQSRRPNTSFCFLDIRSPGLGDTAMYLCATSRAGKDNVLTFGAGSRLTVL.

This clone was detected only once. The genes are TRBV10-1 and TRBJ2-5; 11 nucleotides align to TRBD1. Germline assignment: CDR1 WNHNN and CDR2 SYGVQD (reference sequence). J gave up 1 base and V 2 bases, and 3 bases lay outside the gene matches. The CDR3 is 16 residues long. The CDR3 is CASSEGDRGSQETQYF. CDR3 DNA: TGCGCCAGCAGTGAGGGGGACAGGGGGAGCCAAGAGACCCAGTACTTC.

CDR3 DNA sequence: TGTGCCAGCAGCCAAGGCCAGGGGCCCACTGAAGCTTTCTTT. It specifies CASSQGQGPTEAFF. This chain joins TRBV14 and TRBJ1-1, with D perhaps TRBD1 (6 bases). In germline, CDR1 is SGHDN, CDR2 FVKESK. V was clipped by 1 base and J by 4 bases, with 10 bases between them. The CDR3 is 14 residues long.

This chain connects TRBV10-1 to TRBJ2-3; 9 nucleotides line up with TRBD2. CDR3 length: 14 residues. Per germline, CDR1 WNHNN and CDR2 SYGVQD (reference sequence). Unmatched junction bases numbered 2, after V lost 4 bases and J lost 3 bases. CDR3 protein: CASSGSGRTDTQYF. The CDR3 region has the DNA TGCGCCAGCAGTGGTAGCGGGAGAACAGATACGCAGTATTTT.

With regard to this clone: This same CDR3 is encoded by further DNA sequences in the sample. The V call is TRBV4-3, the J call TRBJ1-5; TRBD1 is a possible D gene (6 bases). V gave up 0 bases and J gave up 4 bases, with 10 bases separating them. The CDR3 loop spans 15 amino acids. Germline V gene sequence: CDR1 LGHNA, CDR2 YSLEER. The CDR3 loop is CASSQEEGGNQPQHF. The CDR3 nucleotides are TGCGCCAGCAGCCAAGAGGAGGGGGGAAATCAGCCCCAGCATTTT.

This clone was seen ten or more times. This chain uses TRBV28 with TRBJ1-2; perhaps TRBD1 as D (6 bases). Trimming shortened V by 8 bases and J by 0 bases, and 22 bases separated the two germline ends. Looked up from germline, CDR1 is MDHEN and CDR2 is SYDVKM. There are 17 residues in the CDR3. The CDR3 bases are TGTGCCAGCGGCGGAACAGGGAGCCAACAGGCTAACTATGGCTACACCTTC. Amino acid sequence: CASGGTGSQQANYGYTF.

The chain is built from TRBV19 and TRBJ1-6; 8 positions agree with TRBD1. The V and J ends lost 10 bases and 0 bases, in that order; junction bases with no gene match: 8. The CDR3 is 16 amino acids. CDR1 LNHDA and CDR2 SQIVND come from the germline V gene (reference sequence). The CDR3 DNA reads as TGTGCCATACAGGGGGTTATCAGCTCCTATAATTCACCCCTCCACTTT. The encoded protein is CAIQGVISSYNSPLHF.

This chain connects TRBV2 to TRBJ1-3; D not resolved. The CDR3 runs 16 residues. Trimming shortened V by 1 base and J by 4 bases, and 14 bases separated the two germline ends. The germline CDR1 and CDR2 sequences are SNHLY and FYNNEI. The DNA of the CDR3 is TGTGCCAGCAGTGAAGGCAGGACGACCTCAGGAAACACCATATATTTT. This translates into CASSEGRTTSGNTIYF. Supplemented by reference TRBV2 and TRBJ1-3, the full variable domain reads EPEVTQTPSHQVTQMGQEVILRCVPISNHLYFYWYRQILGQKVEFLVSFYNNEISEKSEIFDDQFSVERPDGSNFTLKIRSTKLEDSAMYFCASSEGRTTSGNTIYFGEGSWLTVV.

The chain uses TRBV6-1 and TRBJ2-6, with D possibly matching TRBD2 (6 bases). Germline V CDR1 and CDR2: MNHNS, SASEGT. The V end lost 5 bases, the J end lost 2 bases, and 10 bases lay between the germline ends. This CDR3 has 15 residues. In DNA form, the CDR3 reads TGTGCCAGCAGTTCCGGAGGGGCTGGGGCCAACGTCCTGACTTTC. This encodes CASSSGGAGANVLTF.

The chain couples TRBV10-2 to TRBJ1-5; 8 bases line up with TRBD1. The germline V gene has CDR1 WSHSY and CDR2 SAAADI. With 8 bases clipped from V and 2 bases from J, the junction kept 2 bases outside the gene matches. The CDR3 has 13 amino acids. CDR3 sequence reads: CASSGGRNQPQHF. In nucleotides, the CDR3 is TGCGCCAGCTCAGGGGGCCGCAATCAGCCCCAGCATTTT.

The chain uses TRBV6-1 and TRBJ1-2; D unresolved. CDR1 MNHNS and CDR2 SASEGT come from the germline V gene. Trimming removed 7 bases at V and 0 bases at J, with 15 bases between. The CDR3 sequence is 15 residues long. For the CDR3, the DNA is TGTGCCAGCACCCTCCGGACCGCGGCTAACTATGGCTACACCTTC. It is translated as CASTLRTAANYGYTF.

About this clone: The sample carries other DNA sequences with the same CDR3. For the CDR3, the DNA is TGTGCCAGTAGTATAGGGACAGGGGGCTACGAGCAGTACTTC. It translates to CASSIGTGGYEQYF. The V call is TRBV19, the J call TRBJ2-7, with 10 bases that match TRBD1. The CDR3 contains 14 residues. The junction had 0 bases not matched to a gene; V was cut back by 1 base and J by 3 bases. Per the germline V gene, CDR1 is LNHDA and CDR2 is SQIVND (reference sequence).

This clone was seen once. This chain connects TRBV18 to TRBJ1-2; TRBD1 might be the D (5 bases). This CDR3 contains 15 residues. Germline V gives CDR1 KGHSH, CDR2 LQKENI. V dropped 4 bases and J dropped 2 bases, with 14 bases sitting between them. CDR3 loop: CASSLEQEKNYGYTF. CDR3 sequence (DNA): TGTGCCAGCTCACTAGAACAGGAGAAGAACTATGGCTACACCTTC.

J is TRBJ1-1 and V is TRBV28; 9 nucleotides align to TRBD1. Germline-derived CDR1 and CDR2 are MDHEN and SYDVKM. V trimming: 4 bases; J trimming: 6 bases; junction bases outside the gene matches: 12. The length of the CDR3 is 16 residues. The DNA of the CDR3 is TGTGCCAGCAGTTCCCCCGGGGACAGGGAAGGCGCTGAAGCTTTCTTT. Amino acids: CASSSPGDREGAEAFF. The whole variable domain, remainder taken from reference TRBV28 and TRBJ1-1, is DVKVTQSSRYLVKRTGEKVFLECVQDMDHENMFWYRQDPGLGLRLIYFSYDVKMKEKGDIPEGYSVSREKKERFSLILESASTNQTSMYLCASSSPGDREGAEAFFGQGTRLTVV.

The genes are TRBV5-1 and TRBJ2-1; D perhaps matches TRBD2 (5 bases). This CDR3 comprises 15 residues. V lost 2 bases and J 0 bases, leaving 9 bases between the germline ends. Germline V gene data show CDR1 as SGHRS and CDR2 as YFSETQ. CDR3 region: CASSFEAVSYNEQFF. Here the CDR3 DNA reads TGCGCCAGCAGCTTTGAAGCGGTCTCCTACAATGAGCAGTTCTTC. The full variable domain, completed using reference TRBV5-1 and TRBJ2-1, is KAGVTQTPRYLIKTRGQQVTLSCSPISGHRSVSWYQQTPGQGLQFLFEYFSETQRNKGNFPGRFSGRQFSNSRSEMNVSTLELGDSALYLCASSFEAVSYNEQFFGPGTRLTVL.

The V and J genes are TRBV10-3 and TRBJ1-3; a possible D gene is TRBD1 (5 bases). The CDR3 consists of 16 residues. Germline assignment: CDR1 ENHRY and CDR2 SYGVKD. The V end was cut by 5 bases, the J end by 0 bases, with 14 bases between. The CDR3 region is CAISNRDSGSGNTIYF. CDR3 DNA: TGTGCCATCAGTAACCGGGACTCAGGCTCTGGAAACACCATATATTTT.

The J gene is TRBJ2-5, the V gene TRBV7-2; no definite D call. The CDR3 has 14 residues. Germline loops: CDR1 SGHTA, CDR2 FQGNSA. V lost 3 bases, J lost 2 bases, and 10 bases lay in between. Written as DNA, the CDR3 is TGTGCCAGCAGCTTTTTAGGGCAGCAAGAGACCCAGTACTTC. This encodes CASSFLGQQETQYF.

This sequence joins TRBV30 and TRBJ2-4, with D uncertain. This CDR3 has 13 residues. The ends were cut back, 3 bases at V and 9 bases at J, with 15 bases in the middle. Germline loops: CDR1 GTSNPN, CDR2 SVGIG (reference sequence). The CDR3 DNA reads as TGTGCCTGGAGCTCTTCGGACCGGGCCATTCAGTACTTC. Protein sequence: CAWSSSDRAIQYF.